The clone carrying this T cell receptor beta chain was detected many times. This record belongs to a study of T cells after yellow fever vaccination. Germline V CDR1 and CDR2: SQVTM, ANQGSEA. This CDR3 comprises 12 residues. V was pared by 0 bases and J by 9 bases, with 11 bases between. One entry per CDR3 protein results from TCRdb running MiXCR on the 5' RACE reads. The sample records some 350,000 distinct CDR3 sequences, about 8.7% being singletons. The receptor comes from a man younger than 35 who received the YFV17D yellow fever vaccine. This chain links TRBV29-1 with TRBJ1-2; D remains unclear. Sample: PBMCs, taken on the day of the first yellow fever vaccination. This CDR3 is CSVEEQPLRYTF. In DNA, the CDR3 is TGCAGCGTTGAAGAACAGCCCCTGCGCTACACCTTC.